These 8 T cell receptor beta chains were sequenced from one sample in a study of OX40 agonist ivuxolimab in advanced cancers. Data came from immunoSEQ multiplex PCR; TCRdb stores just in-frame clones and leaves some out. Found here are 90,000 to 100,000 clones, more than 85% of them singletons; the top ten hold 2% to 3%. The material was CD4+ or CD8+ T cells sorted from blood, obtained in a trial of the OX40 agonist ivuxolimab. These receptors originate from an adult with an advanced solid tumor such as melanoma, head and neck, liver or kidney cancer.

The chain recombines TRBV6-5 with TRBJ1-4; 7 bases fit TRBD1. The V segment lost 2 bases and the J segment 7 bases; nucleotides outside the gene matches: 7. Germline V lookup: CDR1 MNHEY, CDR2 SVGAGI. The CDR3 has 15 residues. CDR3 DNA: TGTGCCAGCAGTTACACGACAGGGACGGCTGAAAAACTGTTTTTT. Protein product: CASSYTTGTAEKLFF.

This clone has just a few counts. The J gene is TRBJ1-5, the V gene TRBV19, with D possibly TRBD1 on 6 matching bases. CDR1 and CDR2 (germline): LNHDA, SQIVND (reference sequence). The length of the CDR3 is 15 residues. Deletions cut 3 bases from V and 3 bases from J, with 12 bases between. CDR3 amino acids: CASSITAGDNQPQHF. DNA of the CDR3: TGTGCCAGTAGTATCACGGCAGGGGACAATCAGCCCCAGCATTTT.

The chain couples TRBV19 to TRBJ2-7; 11 bases agree with TRBD2. The ends lost 1 base at V and 7 bases at J; junction bases unmatched: 0. Germline lookup yields CDR1 LNHDA and CDR2 SQIVND (reference sequence). This CDR3 is 13 amino acids long. CDR3: CASSIGLAGEQYF. CDR3 DNA: TGTGCCAGTAGTATAGGACTAGCGGGGGAGCAGTACTTC.

V and J are TRBV7-8 and TRBJ2-7, with TRBD2 identical over 7 bases. V gave up 11 bases and J gave up 3 bases; unmatched junction bases: 7. The CDR3 runs to 12 residues. Germline loops: CDR1 SGHVS, CDR2 FQNEAQ. The CDR3 sequence is CAPPSGDYEQYF. The CDR3 nucleotides are TGTGCCCCCCCCAGCGGGGACTACGAGCAGTACTTC.

The CDR3 DNA follows: TGTGCCAGCAGTATTACGGACTCCCCCCAAGAGACCCAGTACTTC. As protein: CASSITDSPQETQYF. The chain employs TRBV2 and TRBJ2-5; D perhaps matches TRBD2 (5 bases). The germline gives CDR1 SNHLY, CDR2 FYNNEI. Trimming shortened V by 5 bases and J by 1 base, and 14 bases separated the two germline ends. CDR3 length: 15 residues.

This clone was counted a single time. The J gene is TRBJ1-4, the V gene TRBV11-3; 9 bases are a match to TRBD1. This CDR3 is built from 16 residues. V lost 1 base to trimming and J lost 5 bases; unmatched junction nucleotides: 5. CDR1 is SGHNT, CDR2 YENEEA, per germline. The CDR3 is CASSLVGGTGNEKLFF. The DNA of the CDR3 is TGTGCCAGCAGCTTAGTTGGCGGGACAGGGAATGAAAAACTGTTTTTT.

V gene TRBV5-1 combines with J gene TRBJ2-1; unclear D gene. V was trimmed by 1 base and J by 2 bases, leaving 10 bases between them. The CDR3 has 15 residues. CDR1 and CDR2 from the germline V gene are SGHRS and YFSETQ. As DNA, the CDR3 is TGCGCCAGCAGCTTGAGTTACGGCCCCTACAATGAGCAGTTCTTC. As protein: CASSLSYGPYNEQFF.

This chain joins TRBV2 and TRBJ2-1; D is uncertain. Trimming pared 8 bases from V and 5 bases from J, leaving 10 bases between. The CDR3 consists of 12 residues. Germline-derived CDR1 and CDR2 are SNHLY and FYNNEI. Here the CDR3 reads CASQGFHNEQFF. DNA for the CDR3: TGTGCCAGCCAAGGGTTTCACAATGAGCAGTTCTTC.